These 14 T cell receptor beta chains were all obtained from the same sample, sequenced in a study of response to subunit inactivated influenza vaccine. TCRdb recomputed calls from the RT-PCR reads with MiXCR, one row per CDR3 protein. The table shows fewer than 550,000 distinct CDR3 sequences, with about 25% occurring only once. The specimen comprised CD4+ T cells sorted from PBMCs, sampled 5 to 6 days after vaccination. The receptors come from a man aged 45-65 years who received an inactivated influenza vaccine.

The rearrangement links TRBV6-1 to TRBJ2-6, with D possibly matching TRBD2 (6 bases). V lost 6 bases and J 2 bases, leaving 14 bases between the germline ends. The CDR3 length is 16 residues. Per the germline V gene, CDR1 is MNHNS and CDR2 is SASEGT. CDR3 DNA: TGTGCCAGCAGCACCTCGTGGAGGGCTGGGGCCAACGTCCTGACTTTC. It translates to CASSTSWRAGANVLTF.

This clonotype was seen more than once but under ten times. The J gene is TRBJ1-2, the V gene TRBV29-1; 8 bases line up with TRBD1. Germline assignment: CDR1 SQVTM and CDR2 ANQGSEA. This CDR3 is 14 amino acids long. The trim removed 3 bases at V and 4 bases at J, leaving 7 bases unmatched. The CDR3 here is CSVEGGQEIYGYTF. CDR3 coding DNA: TGCAGCGTTGAGGGGGGACAGGAGATCTATGGCTACACCTTC.

V and J are TRBV27 and TRBJ2-1, with D unclear. CDR1 MNHEY and CDR2 SMNVEV come from the germline V gene (reference sequence). Trimming shortened V by 9 bases and J by 5 bases, and 14 bases separated the two germline ends. The CDR3 has 13 amino acids. CDR3: CARSRPPNNEQFF. The CDR3 DNA reads TGTGCCAGAAGTAGACCCCCGAACAATGAGCAGTTCTTC.

This clonotype was found a few times. The gene calls are TRBV20-1 and TRBJ2-3; 9 nucleotides line up with TRBD2. CDR3 length: 15 amino acids. Unmatched junction bases numbered 7, after V lost 2 bases and J lost 4 bases. Germline CDR1 and CDR2: DFQATT and SNEGSKA (reference sequence). CDR3 bases: TGCAGTGCTAGAACCGGGACTAGCTTCCCAGATACGCAGTATTTT. Translated, it gives CSARTGTSFPDTQYF.

The V call is TRBV30, the J call TRBJ2-1, with D perhaps TRBD1 (6 bases). Germline CDR1 GTSNPN, CDR2 SVGIG (reference sequence). Trimming cost V 8 bases and J 9 bases, with 20 bases left between them. The CDR3 contains 13 residues. CDR3 DNA sequence: TGTGCCAGGGACATGGACATTGGGGGTGAGCAGTTCTTC. Its translation is CARDMDIGGEQFF.

This clonotype was seen more than once but under ten times. CDR3 nucleotide sequence: TGCGCCAGCACCCACTGGGGACAGACGCGAAAGGGACGCACCGGGGAGCTGTTTTTT. It codes for CASTHWGQTRKGRTGELFF. The chain has TRBV5-1 and TRBJ2-2; TRBD1 agrees at 7 bases. This CDR3 contains 19 residues. Germline trimming cut 6 bases from V and 4 bases from J; bases unmatched to any gene: 21. Germline values: CDR1 SGHRS, CDR2 YFSETQ.

This clonotype turned up a few times. This sequence joins TRBV12-3 or TRBV12-4 and TRBJ1-5; 9 positions match TRBD1. The CDR3 covers 14 residues. V gave up 4 bases and J gave up 7 bases; unmatched junction bases: 5. Written as DNA, the CDR3 is TGTGCCAGCAGTTGGGACAGGGTTGACCAGCCCCAGCATTTT. Translated, it gives CASSWDRVDQPQHF.

This clonotype has just a few counts. The chain couples TRBV9 to TRBJ1-3; 7 positions agree with TRBD1. The CDR3 runs to 15 residues. Germline trimming cut 3 bases from V and 2 bases from J; bases unmatched to any gene: 5. Germline V CDR1 and CDR2: SGDLS, YYNGEE. The CDR3 is CASSASTGPGNTIYF. Here the CDR3 DNA reads TGTGCCAGCAGCGCCTCGACAGGGCCTGGAAACACCATATATTTT.

V and J are TRBV12-3 or TRBV12-4 and TRBJ2-7; 9 nucleotides line up with TRBD1. The CDR3 consists of 13 residues. With 6 bases clipped from V and 3 bases from J, the junction kept 3 bases outside the gene matches. CDR3 bases: TGTGCCAGCAGGAGGACAGGGGACTACGAGCAGTACTTC. Translating gives CASRRTGDYEQYF.

This sequence joins TRBV29-1 and TRBJ1-5; maybe TRBD1 (5 bases). V lost 5 bases and J lost 9, with 17 bases in between. The CDR3 has 13 amino acids. Germline-derived CDR1 and CDR2 are SQVTM and ANQGSEA. For the CDR3, the DNA is TGCAGCGTTCAGGGCGGTCCGAACGGGCCCCAGCATTTT. It yields the protein CSVQGGPNGPQHF.

This clonotype was seen repeatedly, ten times or more. This sequence joins TRBV5-1 and TRBJ2-5; TRBD1 matches at 9 bases. Germline trimming cut 4 bases from V and 5 bases from J; bases unmatched to any gene: 6. Germline V lookup: CDR1 SGHRS, CDR2 YFSETQ. There are 14 residues in the CDR3. The CDR3 protein is CASSAGTGRETQYF. CDR3 sequence (DNA): TGCGCCAGCAGCGCCGGGACAGGGAGGGAGACCCAGTACTTC.

CDR3 amino acids: CSVEGRATDTQYF. Here the CDR3 DNA reads TGCAGCGTTGAGGGGAGGGCCACAGATACGCAGTATTTT. The V gene is TRBV29-1, the J gene TRBJ2-3, with 7 bases aligning to TRBD2. V gave up 3 bases and J gave up 2 bases; unmatched junction bases: 2. The CDR3 has 13 residues. Germline CDR1 is SQVTM and CDR2 is ANQGSEA.

In this sample, this clonotype turned up a few times. J is TRBJ2-3 and V is TRBV11-2; 8 nucleotides line up with TRBD2. With 7 bases clipped from V and 6 bases from J, the junction kept 15 bases outside the gene matches. The germline CDR1 and CDR2 sequences are SGHAT and FQNNGV. The CDR3 is 16 residues long. The CDR3 DNA sequence: TGTGCCAGCAAACCGTCCCCAGCGGGAGTGTGGGATACGCAGTATTTT. Protein product: CASKPSPAGVWDTQYF.

This clonotype was seen a single time. The CDR3 here is CASRISSNTGELFF. The CDR3 coding sequence is TGTGCCAGCAGGATATCTTCGAACACCGGGGAGCTGTTTTTT. The chain is built from TRBV6-1 and TRBJ2-2; D not resolved. The length of the CDR3 is 14 residues. In germline, CDR1 is MNHNS, CDR2 SASEGT. The ends were cut back, 6 bases at V and 0 bases at J, with 8 bases in the middle.